This paragraph reports one T cell receptor (beta chain). Tuberculin skin test and IGRA determined adolescents' latent tuberculosis status at entry. On average around 100,000 T cells per donor were immunosequenced. The CDR3 contains 18 residues. The junction had 13 bases not matched to a gene; V was cut back by 4 bases and J by 4 bases. From germline, CDR1 is SGHRS and CDR2 YFSETQ. The source of the sample is a study of T cells in tuberculosis. In the study overall: A South African cohort included IGRA-negative adolescents, latently infected IGRA-positive adolescents and adults with active tuberculosis.

Using immunoSEQ multiplex PCR, the repertoire was profiled, and TCRdb retains in-frame clones only, with some absent. The sample yields some 26,000 clones, 90% to 95% seen once. This sequence joins TRBV5-1 and TRBJ2-2, with 10 bases matching TRBD2. The TCR sequence derives from a donor aged 10-29 years with latent tuberculosis or without tuberculosis infection. Some clones in this sample may be carry-over from other donors' samples. Specimen: PBMCs. CDR3 loop: CASSPRDGLAGVTGELFF. CDR3 nucleotides: TGCGCCAGCAGCCCCCGAGATGGGCTAGCGGGAGTCACCGGGGAGCTGTTTTTT.